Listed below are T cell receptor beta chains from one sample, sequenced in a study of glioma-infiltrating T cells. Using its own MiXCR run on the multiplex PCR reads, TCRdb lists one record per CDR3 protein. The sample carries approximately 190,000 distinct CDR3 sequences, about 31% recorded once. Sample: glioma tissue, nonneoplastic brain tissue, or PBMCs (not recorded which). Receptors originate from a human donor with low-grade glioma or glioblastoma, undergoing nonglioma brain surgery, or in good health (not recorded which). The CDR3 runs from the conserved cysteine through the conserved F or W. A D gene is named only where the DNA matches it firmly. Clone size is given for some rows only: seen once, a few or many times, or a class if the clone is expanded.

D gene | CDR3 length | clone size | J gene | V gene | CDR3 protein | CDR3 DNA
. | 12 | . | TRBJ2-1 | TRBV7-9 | CASSPSGLKQFF | TGTGCCAGCAGCCCATCGGGACTTAAGCAGTTCTTC
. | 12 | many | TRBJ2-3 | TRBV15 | CATSRDVQGQYF | TGTGCCACCAGCAGAGACGTACAAGGGCAGTATTTT
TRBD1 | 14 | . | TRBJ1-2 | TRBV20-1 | CSAGNRGQSYGYTF | TGCAGTGCTGGGAACAGGGGGCAAAGCTATGGCTACACCTTC
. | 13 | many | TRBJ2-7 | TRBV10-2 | CASSLGSDNEQYF | TGCGCCAGCAGTCTCGGGAGCGACAACGAGCAGTACTTC
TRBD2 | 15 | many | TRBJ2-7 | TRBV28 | CASSYRGLRSYEQYF | TGTGCCAGCTCCTACCGGGGACTACGCTCCTACGAGCAGTACTTC
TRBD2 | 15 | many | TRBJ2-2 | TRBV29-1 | CSARIAGSNTGELFF | TGCAGCGCCCGTATAGCGGGGTCGAACACCGGGGAGCTGTTTTTT
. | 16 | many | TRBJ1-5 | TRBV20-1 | CSASGQSSAGNQPQHF | TGCAGTGCTAGCGGGCAGTCTTCGGCGGGCAATCAGCCCCAGCATTTT
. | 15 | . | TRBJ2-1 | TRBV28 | CASSSASILYNEQFF | TGTGCCAGCAGTTCGGCTAGCATCCTCTACAATGAGCAGTTCTTC
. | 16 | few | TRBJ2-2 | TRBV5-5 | CASSLFSQELTGELFF | TGTGCCAGCAGCTTATTTTCCCAGGAGCTCACCGGGGAGCTGTTTTTT
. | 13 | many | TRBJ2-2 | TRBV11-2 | CASSLEPSGELFF | TGTGCCAGCAGCTTAGAGCCCAGCGGGGAGCTGTTTTTT
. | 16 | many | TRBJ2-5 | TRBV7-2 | CASSLALRRSQETQYF | TGTGCCAGCAGCTTAGCGTTGCGGCGGAGCCAAGAGACCCAGTACTTC
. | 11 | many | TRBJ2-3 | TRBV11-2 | CASSPDYTQYF | TGTGCCAGCAGCCCGGACTATACGCAGTATTTT
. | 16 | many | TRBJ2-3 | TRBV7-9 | CASSSTLGFRTDTQYF | TGTGCCAGCAGCTCCACCCTAGGTTTCCGCACAGATACGCAGTATTTT
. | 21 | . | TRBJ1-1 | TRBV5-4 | CASSFYICSASQPGAYTEAFF | .
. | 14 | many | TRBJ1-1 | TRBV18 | CASSPPGSATEAFF | TGTGCCAGCTCACCACCGGGATCGGCCACTGAAGCTTTCTTT
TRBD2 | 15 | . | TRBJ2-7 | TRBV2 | CASRHTSGGRYEQYF | TGTGCCAGCAGACACACTAGCGGGGGAAGGTACGAGCAGTACTTC
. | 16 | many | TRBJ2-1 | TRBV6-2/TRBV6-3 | CASSPFLSLSYNEQFF | TGTGCCAGCAGCCCCTTTTTGAGTCTCTCCTACAATGAGCAGTTCTTC
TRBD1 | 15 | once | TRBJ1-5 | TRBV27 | CASSRSDRANQPQHF | TGTGCCAGCAGTCGTAGCGACAGGGCCAACCAGCCCCAGCATTTT
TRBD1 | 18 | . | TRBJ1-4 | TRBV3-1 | CASSQDGGNRGANEKLFF | TGTGCCAGCAGCCAAGATGGGGGGAACAGGGGTGCTAATGAAAAACTGTTTTTT
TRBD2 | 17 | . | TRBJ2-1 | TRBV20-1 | CSARTGTSGRAYNEQFF | TGCAGTGCCAGAACCGGGACTAGCGGGAGGGCCTACAATGAGCAGTTCTTC
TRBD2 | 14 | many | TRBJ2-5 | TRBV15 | CATGGLAGQETQYF | TGTGCCACCGGAGGACTAGCGGGACAAGAGACCCAGTACTTC
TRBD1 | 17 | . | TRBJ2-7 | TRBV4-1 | CASSQSDRGRIFYEQYF | TGCGCCAGCAGCCAATCCGACAGGGGCCGAATCTTTTACGAGCAGTACTTC
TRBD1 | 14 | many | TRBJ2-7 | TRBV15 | CATSGNPQGTEQYF | TGTGCCACCAGCGGTAATCCACAGGGGACCGAGCAGTACTTC
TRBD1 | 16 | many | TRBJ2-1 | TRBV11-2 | CASSATSTGRGNEQFF | TGTGCCAGCAGCGCCACCTCGACAGGGCGTGGCAATGAGCAGTTCTTC
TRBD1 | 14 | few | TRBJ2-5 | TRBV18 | CASSPGTEQETQYF | TGTGCCAGCTCACCAGGGACAGAACAAGAGACCCAGTACTTC
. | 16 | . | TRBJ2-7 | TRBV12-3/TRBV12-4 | CASSPRLSVYSYEQHF | TGTGCCAGCAGCCCCCGTCTCAGCGTCTACTCCTACGAGCAGCACTTC
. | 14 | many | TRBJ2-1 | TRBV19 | CATRTASSYNEQFF | TGTGCCACAAGAACTGCCAGCTCCTACAATGAGCAGTTCTTC
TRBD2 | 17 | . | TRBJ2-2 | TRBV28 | CASQRFGAGGKTGELFF | TGTGCCAGCCAAAGGTTTGGCGCGGGAGGCAAAACCGGGGAGCTGTTTTTT
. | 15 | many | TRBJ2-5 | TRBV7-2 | CASSLEHSRQETQYF | TGTGCCAGCAGCTTAGAGCACAGTAGACAAGAGACCCAGTACTTC
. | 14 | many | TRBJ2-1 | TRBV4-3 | CASRIWRGVNEQFF | TGCGCCAGCAGGATTTGGAGGGGAGTCAATGAGCAGTTCTTC
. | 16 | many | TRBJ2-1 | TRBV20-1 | CSARSGGLSSYNEQFF | TGCAGTGCTAGATCCGGGGGCTTGAGCTCCTACAATGAGCAGTTCTTC
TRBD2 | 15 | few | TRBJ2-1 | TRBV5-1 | CASSLVLAENNEQFF | TGCGCCAGCAGCTTGGTCCTAGCGGAAAACAATGAGCAGTTCTTC
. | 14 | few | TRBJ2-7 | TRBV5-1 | CASSLDGGTYEQYF | TGCGCCAGCAGCTTGGATGGGGGAACCTACGAGCAGTACTTC
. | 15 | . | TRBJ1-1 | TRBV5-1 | CASSLDDGMNTEAFF | TGCGCCAGCAGCTTGGACGACGGCATGAACACTGAAGCTTTCTTT
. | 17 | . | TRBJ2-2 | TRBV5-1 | CASSLGSWTTNTGGLFF | TGCGCCAGCAGCTTGGGTTCCTGGACTACAAACACCGGGGGGCTGTTTTTT
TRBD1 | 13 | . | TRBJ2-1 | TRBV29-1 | CSVTGTGFNEQFF | TGCAGCGTTACCGGGACAGGGTTCAATGAGCAGTTCTTC
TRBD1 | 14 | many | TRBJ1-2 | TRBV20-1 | CSAGTGRANYGYTF | TGCAGTGCGGGGACAGGGCGCGCTAACTATGGCTACACCTTC
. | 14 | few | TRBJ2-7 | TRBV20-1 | CSAKNRGNRYEQYF | TGCAGTGCTAAAAATAGAGGGAATCGCTACGAGCAGTACTTC
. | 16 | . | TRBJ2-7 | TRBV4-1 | CASRQVRGGRSYEQSF | TGCGCCAGCAGACAAGTACGCGGGGGCCGGTCCTACGAGCAGTCCTTC
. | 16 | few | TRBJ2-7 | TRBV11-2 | CASSLDGRAGRYEQYF | TGTGCCAGCAGCTTAGATGGGCGGGCCGGGCGCTACGAGCAGTACTTC
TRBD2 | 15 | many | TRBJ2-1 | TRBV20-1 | CSARDGASGNDEQFF | TGCAGTGCTAGAGATGGGGCTAGCGGGAACGATGAGCAGTTCTTC
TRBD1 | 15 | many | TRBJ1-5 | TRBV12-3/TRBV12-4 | CASTSGQGSNQPQHF | TGTGCCAGCACCTCGGGACAGGGAAGCAATCAGCCCCAGCATTTT
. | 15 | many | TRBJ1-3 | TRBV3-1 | CASSSDRNSGNTIYF | TGTGCCAGCAGCTCGGACCGAAACTCTGGAAACACCATATATTTT
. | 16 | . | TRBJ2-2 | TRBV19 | CASSIEVRPQAGELFF | TGTGCCAGTAGTATAGAAGTTCGTCCCCAGGCCGGGGAGCTGTTTTTT
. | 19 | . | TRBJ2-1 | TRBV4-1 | CASSQPFIPSPSSYNEQFF | TGCGCCAGCAGCCAACCTTTCATCCCCTCCCCTAGCTCCTACAATGAGCAGTTCTTC
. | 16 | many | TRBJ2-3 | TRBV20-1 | CSRLTGTTTRGDTQYF | TGCAGTCGTTTAACCGGGACAACAACTCGGGGGGATACGCAGTATTTT
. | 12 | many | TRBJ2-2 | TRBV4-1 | CASSQVYGELFF | TGCGCCAGCAGCCAAGTTTACGGGGAGCTGTTTTTT
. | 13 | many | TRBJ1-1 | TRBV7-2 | CASSPGPGTEAFF | TGTGCCAGCAGCCCGGGCCCGGGCACTGAAGCTTTCTTT
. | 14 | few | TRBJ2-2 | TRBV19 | CASNPTKDTGELFF | TGTGCCAGTAACCCCACTAAAGACACCGGGGAGCTGTTTTTT
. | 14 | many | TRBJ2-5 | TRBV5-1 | CASSYGQPQETQYF | TGCGCCAGCAGCTACGGACAGCCACAAGAGACCCAGTACTTC
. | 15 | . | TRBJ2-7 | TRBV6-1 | CASTPLSWSSYEQYF | TGTGCCAGCACTCCCCTATCGTGGAGCTCCTACGAGCAGTACTTC
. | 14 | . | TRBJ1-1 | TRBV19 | CATRTGEGETEAFF | TGTGCCACTAGGACCGGCGAGGGGGAGACTGAAGCTTTCTTT
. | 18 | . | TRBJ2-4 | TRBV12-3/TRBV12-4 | CAGSPGALLTIAKNIQYF | TGTGCCGGCAGCCCCGGCGCCCTCTTAACTATAGCCAAAAACATTCAGTACTTC
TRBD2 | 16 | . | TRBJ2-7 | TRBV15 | CATSRPGLAGSYEQYF | TGTGCCACCAGCAGGCCAGGACTAGCGGGATCCTACGAGCAGTACTTC